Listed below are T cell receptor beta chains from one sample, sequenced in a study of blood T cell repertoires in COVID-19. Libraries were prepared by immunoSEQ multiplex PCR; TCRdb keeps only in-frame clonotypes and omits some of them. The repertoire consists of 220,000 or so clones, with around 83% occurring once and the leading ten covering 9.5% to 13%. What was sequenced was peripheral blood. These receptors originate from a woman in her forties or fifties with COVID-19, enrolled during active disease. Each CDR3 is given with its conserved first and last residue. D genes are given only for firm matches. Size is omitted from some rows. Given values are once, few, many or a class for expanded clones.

CASSLNQGNSPLHF	TGTGCCAGCAGCTTAAATCAGGGTAATTCACCCCTCCACTTT	NA	TRBJ1-6	NA	TRBV11-2
CASSGTSVTGANVLTF	TGTGCCAGCAGTGGGACTAGCGTGACTGGGGCCAACGTCCTGACTTTC	TRBD2	TRBJ2-6	NA	TRBV6-1
CASSSYARQGDRGYTF	TGTGCCAGCAGCTCCTACGCCCGACAGGGGGATCGTGGCTACACCTTC	TRBD1	TRBJ1-2	NA	TRBV5-4
CASRRTRTESGEQYF	TGTGCCAGCAGACGCACCAGGACCGAGTCGGGGGAGCAGTACTTC	NA	TRBJ2-7	NA	TRBV27
CASSDRVNTEAFF	TGTGCCAGCAGCGACAGGGTTAACACTGAAGCTTTCTTT	TRBD1	TRBJ1-1	NA	TRBV12-3/TRBV12-4
CASRWQGNTGELFF	TGTGCCAGTAGGTGGCAGGGGAACACCGGGGAGCTGTTTTTT	NA	TRBJ2-2	NA	TRBV19
CASSPGQGRDEQYF	TGTGCCAGCAGCCCAGGACAGGGCAGGGACGAGCAGTACTTC	TRBD1	TRBJ2-7	NA	TRBV5-4
CASSIDAGYGYTF	TGTGCCAGTAGTATAGATGCAGGGTACGGCTACACCTTC	NA	TRBJ1-2	NA	TRBV19
CASSYREYGPQHF	TGTGCCAGCAGCTACAGGGAGTACGGGCCCCAGCATTTT	NA	TRBJ1-5	NA	TRBV5-6
CASSLPDRANTIYF	TGCGCCAGCAGCTTGCCGGACAGAGCCAACACCATATATTTT	NA	TRBJ1-3	NA	TRBV5-1
CASSSSGGTNTGELFF	TGTGCCAGCAGCTCTAGCGGGGGAACGAACACCGGGGAGCTGTTTTTT	TRBD2	TRBJ2-2	NA	TRBV9
CASSLGGDLLEQYF	TGTGCCAGCAGCTTGGGGGGGGATCTTCTCGAGCAGTACTTC	TRBD2	TRBJ2-7	NA	TRBV11-3
CSARRTMQYF	TGCAGTGCCAGACGGACTATGCAGTACTTC	NA	TRBJ2-7	many	TRBV20-1